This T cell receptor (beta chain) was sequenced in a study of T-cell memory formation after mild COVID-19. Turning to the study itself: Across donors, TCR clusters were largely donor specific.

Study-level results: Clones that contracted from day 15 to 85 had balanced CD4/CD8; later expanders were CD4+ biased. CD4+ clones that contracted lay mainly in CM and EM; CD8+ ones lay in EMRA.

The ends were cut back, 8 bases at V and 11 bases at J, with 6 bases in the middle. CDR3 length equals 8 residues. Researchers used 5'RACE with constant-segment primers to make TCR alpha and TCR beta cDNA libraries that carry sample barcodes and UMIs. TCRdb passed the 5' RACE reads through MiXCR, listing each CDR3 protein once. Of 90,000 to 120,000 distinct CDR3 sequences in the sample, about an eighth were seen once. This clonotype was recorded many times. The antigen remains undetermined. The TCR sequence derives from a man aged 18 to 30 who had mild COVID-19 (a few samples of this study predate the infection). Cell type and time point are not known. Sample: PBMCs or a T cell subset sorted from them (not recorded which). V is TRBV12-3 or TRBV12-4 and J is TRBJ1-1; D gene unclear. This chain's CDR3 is CASGLAFF. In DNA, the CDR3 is TGTGCCAGCGGGCTCGCTTTCTTT.